This T cell receptor beta chain emerged from a study of blood T cell repertoires in COVID-19. Study background: There were acute and convalescent COVID-19 samples, and they came from the United States, Italy and Spain. The analysed material was cDNA or gDNA that came from T cells, B-cell-depleted T cells, or PBMCs.

This CDR3 is 14 amino acids long. The V gene's germline CDR1 is LNHDA and CDR2 SQIVND (reference sequence). The V gene end was trimmed by 5 bases and the J gene end by 2 bases; junction bases not matched to a gene: 2. Profiled with immunoSEQ multiplex PCR; TCRdb holds only in-frame clones, not every one. The data contain 120,000 to 150,000 clones, roughly 80% of them singletons. This clone was seen only once. The sequenced material came from peripheral blood. The sequence came from a human donor in a cohort sampled during active COVID-19. The chain uses TRBV19 and TRBJ1-5, with TRBD1 matching over 8 bases. The CDR3 nucleotides read TGTGCCAGTAGTCCACAGGGGGGCAATCAGCCCCAGCATTTT. Amino acid sequence: CASSPQGGNQPQHF.